This TCR beta chain was profiled in a study of T cell responses to AZD1222 COVID-19 vaccine. Study-level points and caveats: The donors showed a predominance of white British ancestry and of females, with possible underestimation of clonal diversity.

TCRdb's copy holds only in-frame clones and misses some; the assay was immunoSEQ multiplex PCR. The table shows 160,000 or so clones, with 70% to 90% occurring only once. Points on this clone: Its target is not known.

Trimming left V 5 bases short and J 7 bases short, with 6 bases between. CDR3 length: 11 residues. Germline CDR1 MDHEN, CDR2 SYDVKM. The TCR comes from an adult in good health. The sample consisted of peripheral blood, taken on day 0 of AZD1222 vaccination. This rearrangement joins TRBV28 to TRBJ1-5; no firm D call. CDR3 sequence (DNA): TGTGCCAGCAGTAGGGAGCAGCCCCAGCATTTT. It is translated as CASSREQPQHF.